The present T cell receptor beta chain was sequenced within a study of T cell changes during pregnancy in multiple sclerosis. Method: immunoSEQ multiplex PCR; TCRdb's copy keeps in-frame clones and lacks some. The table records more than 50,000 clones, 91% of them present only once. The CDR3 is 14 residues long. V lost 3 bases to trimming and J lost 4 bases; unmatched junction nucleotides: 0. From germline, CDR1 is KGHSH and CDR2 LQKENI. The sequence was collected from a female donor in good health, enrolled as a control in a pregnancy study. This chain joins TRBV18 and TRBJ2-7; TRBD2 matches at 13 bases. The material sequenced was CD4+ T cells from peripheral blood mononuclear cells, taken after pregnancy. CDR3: CASSPTSGGYEQYF. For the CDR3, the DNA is TGTGCCAGCTCACCGACTAGCGGGGGGTACGAGCAGTACTTC.